One and the same sample provided the 18 T cell receptor beta chains below, sequenced in a study of lymphopenia after photon versus proton radiotherapy. Generated by immunoSEQ multiplex PCR, the TCRdb table keeps only in-frame clones and is missing some. Seen here are over 35,000 clones, around 86% observed once, and the top ten hold over 20%. This specimen consisted of peripheral blood, obtained from a patient treated with proton-based radiotherapy. Receptor source: a woman aged 65 to 85 with pancreatic cancer.

This rearrangement joins TRBV7-8 to TRBJ1-2; TRBD1 is a possible D gene (5 bases). Germline V CDR1 and CDR2: SGHVS, FQNEAQ. V was shortened by 4 bases and J by 8 bases, with 14 bases between the two germline ends. The CDR3 spans 13 residues. The DNA of the CDR3 is TGTGCCAGCAGCTCGTCGATAAGGGGCGGCTACACCTTC. It specifies CASSSSIRGGYTF.

V gene TRBV28 combines with J gene TRBJ2-7; 10 bases agree with TRBD1. The CDR3 runs to 16 residues. The V gene's germline CDR1 is MDHEN and CDR2 SYDVKM. Trimming took 2 bases from V and 3 from J; bases not matched to a gene: 7. The CDR3 region is CASSLSKTGGFYEQYF. The DNA of the CDR3 is TGTGCCAGCAGTTTAAGTAAGACAGGGGGCTTCTACGAGCAGTACTTC.

The rearrangement uses TRBV6-6 and TRBJ1-3, with 7 bases aligning to TRBD1. The CDR3 covers 16 residues. Germline CDR1 reads MNHNY; CDR2 reads SVGAGI (reference sequence). The V gene end was trimmed by 3 bases and the J gene end by 4 bases; junction bases not matched to a gene: 9. CDR3 sequence: CASSYQPGQRGNTIYF. The CDR3 coding sequence is TGTGCCAGCAGTTATCAGCCGGGACAGAGAGGAAACACCATATATTTT.

V usage is TRBV7-3 and J usage is TRBJ2-2; 13 nucleotides line up with TRBD2. Trimming cost V 5 bases and J 1 base; bases outside gene matches: 10. Looked up from germline, CDR1 is SGHTA and CDR2 is FQGTGA. The CDR3 is made up of 19 amino acids. The CDR3 here is CASSPTLAGGILNTGELFF. Here the CDR3 DNA reads TGTGCCAGCAGCCCTACACTAGCGGGAGGGATATTGAACACCGGGGAGCTGTTTTTT.

In this sample, this clone turned up a few times. The chain employs TRBV28 and TRBJ2-7, with 7 bases lining up with TRBD1. This CDR3 is 13 amino acids long. CDR1 is MDHEN and CDR2 is SYDVKM in the germline V gene. J was trimmed by 1 base and V by 6 bases; bases with no gene match: 3. CDR3 sequence reads: CASSGQASYEQYF. The CDR3, as DNA: TGTGCCAGCAGCGGACAGGCATCCTACGAGCAGTACTTC.

V is TRBV5-1 and J is TRBJ1-1; TRBD1 matches at 12 bases. With 9 bases clipped from V and 1 base from J, the junction kept 16 bases outside the gene matches. This CDR3 is built from 18 residues. Germline assignment: CDR1 SGHRS and CDR2 YFSETQ. CDR3 residues: CATSPGAGTGGKNTEAFF. In DNA, the CDR3 is TGCGCCACCAGTCCCGGGGCTGGGACAGGGGGCAAGAACACTGAAGCTTTCTTT.

J is TRBJ2-7 and V is TRBV28, with D possibly being TRBD2 (6 bases). Trimming left V 5 bases short and J 2 bases short, with 16 bases between. Germline CDR1 MDHEN, CDR2 SYDVKM. CDR3 length: 15 residues. CDR3 in DNA: TGTGCCAGCAGTGGACAAAGAGGACTAACCTACGAGCAGTACTTC. It encodes CASSGQRGLTYEQYF.

CDR3 coding DNA: TGTGCCAGCAGCTTGGGGGGACAGCTGAACACTGAAGCTTTCTTT. Translating it yields CASSLGGQLNTEAFF. The gene calls are TRBV5-4 and TRBJ1-1; the match to TRBD1 covers 7 bases. With 0 bases clipped from V and 0 bases from J, the junction kept 2 bases outside the gene matches. The CDR3 has 15 residues. Germline CDR1 reads SGHNT; CDR2 reads YYREEE (reference sequence).

This sequence joins TRBV29-1 and TRBJ2-1, with D perhaps TRBD2 (7 bases). This CDR3 region has 13 residues. CDR1 and CDR2 (germline): SQVTM, ANQGSEA. V lost 8 bases to trimming and J lost 6 bases, with 17 bases between them. The CDR3 protein is CSSPEGGGNEQFF. CDR3 DNA sequence: TGCAGCTCCCCTGAGGGGGGGGGCAATGAGCAGTTCTTC.

The chain uses TRBV10-3 and TRBJ2-7, with TRBD2 matching over 10 bases. CDR1 is ENHRY and CDR2 is SYGVKD in the germline V gene. The CDR3 contains 18 residues. V was clipped by 10 bases and J by 1 base; unmatched bases: 19. The CDR3, as DNA: TGTGCCACCAGACCTATGGACAGGGTTAGCGGGAGGTCCTACGAGCAGTACTTC. Its translation is CATRPMDRVSGRSYEQYF.

The J gene is TRBJ2-2, the V gene TRBV7-9, with D unresolved. V dropped 7 bases and J dropped 6 bases, with 15 bases sitting between them. CDR1 SEHNR and CDR2 FQNEAQ come from the germline V gene (reference sequence). This CDR3 spans 14 amino acids. This CDR3 is CASTPPVVSGELFF. The DNA of the CDR3 is TGTGCCAGCACCCCTCCCGTGGTGTCCGGGGAGCTGTTTTTT. The variable domain in full, completed from reference TRBV7-9 and TRBJ2-2, reads DTGVSQNPRHKITKRGQNVTFRCDPISEHNRLYWYRQTLGQGPEFLTYFQNEAQLEKSRLLSDRFSAERPKGSFSTLEIQRTEQGDSAMYLCASTPPVVSGELFFGEGSRLTVL.

This clone is labeled hyperexpanded (1% or more). The CDR3 loop reads CASRDGTGGYQPQHF. Here the CDR3 DNA reads TGTGCCAGCCGCGACGGTACAGGGGGGTATCAGCCCCAGCATTTT. The chain employs TRBV2 and TRBJ1-5; 8 positions match TRBD1. The V and J ends lost 8 bases and 5 bases, in that order; junction bases with no gene match: 11. CDR1 and CDR2 (germline): SNHLY, FYNNEI. The CDR3 totals 15 residues.

The J gene is TRBJ1-5, the V gene TRBV13; D unresolved. The CDR3 contains 13 residues. V dropped 0 bases and J dropped 5 bases, with 5 bases sitting between them. From germline, CDR1 is PRHDT and CDR2 FYEKMQ (reference sequence). The CDR3 DNA sequence: TGTGCCAGCAGCTTAGGCCCCGATCAGCCCCAGCATTTT. Translated, it gives CASSLGPDQPQHF.

J is TRBJ2-1 and V is TRBV4-1; 8 nucleotides agree with TRBD2. Unmatched junction bases numbered 6, after V lost 0 bases and J lost 5 bases. The CDR3 has 16 residues. Germline assignment: CDR1 MGHRA and CDR2 YSYEKL. CDR3 sequence (DNA): TGCGCCAGCAGCCAAGATGAGCTAGCGGGCAACAATGAGCAGTTCTTC. It specifies CASSQDELAGNNEQFF.

The J gene is TRBJ2-7, the V gene TRBV7-2; 8 positions match TRBD1. CDR1 SGHTA and CDR2 FQGNSA come from the germline V gene. Trimming cost V 4 bases and J 2 bases; bases outside gene matches: 1. This CDR3 spans 13 amino acids. In DNA form, the CDR3 reads TGTGCCAGCAGCTCACAGGGGGCCTACGAGCAGTACTTC. This sequence encodes CASSSQGAYEQYF.

The chain couples TRBV2 to TRBJ2-1; TRBD2 agrees at 8 bases. The CDR3 has 14 amino acids. Germline V gene sequence: CDR1 SNHLY, CDR2 FYNNEI. V gave up 6 bases and J gave up 10 bases; unmatched junction bases: 11. As DNA, the CDR3 is TGTGCCAGCAGCGAGTCTGGACTAGCTGGGGAGCAGTTCTTC. Translated: CASSESGLAGEQFF.

This sequence joins TRBV29-1 and TRBJ2-7; possible D gene TRBD2, 6 bases. The CDR3 covers 14 residues. The germline gives CDR1 SQVTM, CDR2 ANQGSEA. Deletions cut 6 bases from V and 1 base from J, with 16 bases between. The DNA for the CDR3 is TGCAGCGTCGGTACTGGTGGGGGGTCCTACGAGCAGTACTTC. It yields the protein CSVGTGGGSYEQYF.

The genes are TRBV11-2 and TRBJ1-2, with D tentatively TRBD1 (5 bases). CDR3 size: 16 residues. Deletions cut 5 bases from V and 4 bases from J, with 20 bases between. Germline V lookup: CDR1 SGHAT, CDR2 FQNNGV. CDR3 DNA sequence: TGTGCCAGCAGCCTCGGACACGGCGGGACTGGCTATGGCTACACCTTC. Translation: CASSLGHGGTGYGYTF.